This TCR beta chain appears in the sequencing data of a study of blood T cell repertoires in COVID-19. Across the whole study: COVID-19 samples, acute and convalescent, were from the United States, Italy and Spain.

This CDR3 comprises 14 residues. V dropped 5 bases and J dropped 8; count of bases not matched to a gene: 5. Looked up from germline, CDR1 is SGHTA and CDR2 is FQGNSA. Here immunoSEQ multiplex PCR was the method, and the copy in TCRdb shows in-frame clones only, minus some. The table lists roughly 98,000 clones, around 85% of them singletons, with approximately 10% in the top ten. The clonotype was recovered from a woman in her 70s with active or convalescent COVID-19. What was sequenced was peripheral blood. This sequence joins TRBV7-2 and TRBJ2-2; 10 positions match TRBD2. This CDR3 is CASSQTSGAGELFF. CDR3 DNA: TGTGCCAGCAGCCAAACTAGCGGGGCTGGGGAGCTGTTTTTT. Using reference TRBV7-2 and TRBJ2-2 for the parts outside the CDR3, the full variable domain is GAGVSQSPSNKVTEKGKDVELRCDPISGHTALYWYRQSLGQGLEFLIYFQGNSAPDKSGLPSDRFSAERTGGSVSTLTIQRTQQEDSAVYLCASSQTSGAGELFFGEGSRLTVL.